Each of the 22 T cell receptor beta chains below was sequenced from the same sample in a study of shared clonotypes between healthy human individuals. Measured with immunoSEQ multiplex PCR; TCRdb has only the in-frame clones, and not every one. The top ten clones hold around 0.4% of a sample with fewer than 3 million clones, 80% to 95% of them seen once. The sequenced sample consisted of naive CD4+ T cells from PBMCs. Regarding subset: CD45RA+ positively selected. Receptor source: a man younger than 30 in good health. Some clones in this sample may be carry-over from other donors' samples.

The genes are TRBV7-9 and TRBJ1-3, with TRBD1 matching 8 bases. The CDR3 loop spans 18 amino acids. The ends lost 4 bases at V and 3 bases at J; junction bases unmatched: 14. Germline V gene sequence: CDR1 SEHNR, CDR2 FQNEAQ (reference sequence). The CDR3 region has the DNA TGTGCCAGCAGCTCCCGGGACAGGATGGGGACTCTTGGAAACACCATATATTTT. It specifies CASSSRDRMGTLGNTIYF.

The CDR3: CASSFSLGGYYEQYF. The CDR3 nucleotides are TGTGCCAGCAGCTTCTCTCTTGGGGGGTACTACGAGCAGTACTTC. J is TRBJ2-7 and V is TRBV5-8, with TRBD2 as a possible D gene (6 bases). Between the trimmed V and J ends, which lost 2 bases and 3 bases, there was a span of 15 bases. The CDR3 has 15 residues. Germline CDR1 and CDR2: SGHTS and YDEGEE.

J is TRBJ1-3 and V is TRBV7-8; no reliable D call. The V gene lost 5 bases and the J gene lost 3 bases, with 29 bases spanning the gap. The CDR3 has 20 amino acids. Germline-derived CDR1 and CDR2 are SGHVS and FQNEAQ. The CDR3 reads CASSLTVARGPEARGNTIYF. In nucleotides, the CDR3 is TGTGCCAGCAGCCTGACGGTAGCTCGTGGCCCTGAAGCTCGTGGAAACACCATATATTTT.

The V and J genes are TRBV6-5 and TRBJ2-1; D call uncertain. CDR1 and CDR2 from the germline V gene are MNHEY and SVGAGI. CDR3 length: 13 amino acids. V lost 6 bases, J lost 7 bases, and 13 bases lay in between. The chain's CDR3 is CASRKGSGNEQFF. In DNA form, the CDR3 reads TGTGCCAGCAGAAAGGGTAGTGGAAATGAGCAGTTCTTC.

V is TRBV5-6 and J is TRBJ1-5; a possible D gene is TRBD1 (6 bases). From germline, CDR1 is SGHDT and CDR2 YYEEEE. This CDR3 comprises 15 residues. The ends were cut back, 0 bases at V and 2 bases at J, with 9 bases in the middle. Here the CDR3 reads CASSLEGDGNQPQHF. DNA of the CDR3: TGTGCCAGCAGCTTGGAGGGGGACGGCAATCAGCCCCAGCATTTT.

The chain couples TRBV28 to TRBJ2-1; D gene ambiguous. Germline assignment: CDR1 MDHEN and CDR2 SYDVKM. This CDR3 has 15 residues. V was shortened by 0 bases and J by 0 bases, with 6 bases between the two germline ends. In nucleotides, the CDR3 is TGTGCCAGCAGTTTATGGGAAAGCTCCTACAATGAGCAGTTCTTC. Translated: CASSLWESSYNEQFF.

The chain links TRBV5-1 to TRBJ2-5, with 10 bases identical to TRBD2. Germline CDR1 and CDR2: SGHRS and YFSETQ. The CDR3 is made up of 15 amino acids. V gave up 4 bases and J gave up 5 bases; unmatched junction bases: 8. In DNA, the CDR3 is TGCGCCAGCAGCCACCGGGCTAGCGGGAGTGAGACCCAGTACTTC. Protein sequence: CASSHRASGSETQYF.

The chain is built from TRBV25-1 and TRBJ2-5; 9 bases match TRBD1. With 6 bases clipped from V and 7 bases from J, the junction kept 9 bases outside the gene matches. Looked up from germline, CDR1 is MGHDK and CDR2 is SYGVNS. The CDR3 spans 14 residues. The CDR3 protein is CASRDDRGGGTQYF. DNA of the CDR3: TGTGCCAGCAGGGACGACAGGGGGGGAGGGACCCAGTACTTC.

The V gene is TRBV6-1, the J gene TRBJ2-7, with D possibly matching TRBD2 (5 bases). Trimming stripped 3 bases from V and 6 bases from J, with 9 bases between. In germline, CDR1 is MNHNS, CDR2 SASEGT. The CDR3 has 12 residues. The CDR3 reads CASSDAGFEQYF. CDR3 DNA sequence: TGTGCCAGCAGTGACGCGGGCTTCGAGCAGTACTTC.

In its sample, this clone was seen once. This chain connects TRBV27 to TRBJ2-7, with D perhaps TRBD1 or TRBD2 (5 bases each). The CDR3 spans 15 residues. Trimming took 4 bases from V and 6 from J, leaving 19 bases between them. Germline CDR1 reads MNHEY; CDR2 reads SMNVEV (reference sequence). CDR3 residues: CASSSEGPATGEQYF. CDR3 DNA sequence: TGTGCCAGCAGTTCAGAGGGGCCGGCGACGGGCGAGCAGTACTTC.

The J gene is TRBJ2-5, the V gene TRBV4-3; D is undetermined. The ends were cut back, 0 bases at V and 3 bases at J, with 11 bases in the middle. CDR1 is LGHNA, CDR2 YSLEER, per germline. This CDR3 comprises 15 residues. CDR3 in amino acids: CASSQDLAGEETQYF. CDR3 in DNA: TGCGCCAGCAGCCAAGATTTAGCAGGAGAAGAGACCCAGTACTTC.

The chain employs TRBV5-4 and TRBJ2-3; a possible D gene is TRBD2 (5 bases). The V end lost 3 bases, the J end lost 0 bases, and 14 bases lay between the germline ends. Germline V lookup: CDR1 SGHNT, CDR2 YYREEE (reference sequence). There are 16 residues in the CDR3. The chain's CDR3 is CASSSAQRSSTDTQYF. CDR3 bases: TGTGCCAGCAGCTCCGCTCAGCGGAGTAGCACAGATACGCAGTATTTT.

V is TRBV25-1 and J is TRBJ2-7; the match to TRBD1 covers 7 bases. V was clipped by 5 bases and J by 11 bases; unmatched bases: 6. CDR1 and CDR2 (germline): MGHDK, SYGVNS. The CDR3 has 11 residues. For the CDR3, the DNA is TGTGCCAGCAGTAAAGACAGGGATAAGTACTTC. This codes for CASSKDRDKYF.

The J gene is TRBJ1-5, the V gene TRBV6-5; a possible D gene is TRBD1 (5 bases). The CDR3 extends over 16 amino acids. Germline values: CDR1 MNHEY, CDR2 SVGAGI. Trimming took off 3 bases at V and 6 bases at J, with 18 bases between the two ends. CDR3 protein: CASSYRWQGSRQPQHF. CDR3 coding DNA: TGTGCCAGCAGTTATAGGTGGCAGGGTAGCCGTCAGCCCCAGCATTTT.

Turning to this clone: This CDR3 is also generated by other DNA sequences in the sample. The chain is built from TRBV18 and TRBJ1-1; D call uncertain. CDR3 size: 15 residues. The germline V and J ends were trimmed by 0 bases and 1 base, with 9 bases remaining between them. Germline V gene lookup returns CDR1 KGHSH and CDR2 LQKENI. The CDR3 spells CASSPPGRQNTEAFF. The CDR3 nucleotides read TGTGCCAGCTCACCACCCGGCAGACAGAACACTGAAGCTTTCTTT.

The genes are TRBV7-2 and TRBJ2-3; 9 positions agree with TRBD1. Germline loops: CDR1 SGHTA, CDR2 FQGNSA. There are 15 residues in the CDR3. Trimming cost V 3 bases and J 3 bases; bases outside gene matches: 4. The CDR3 loop reads CASSFDRGWTDTQYF. The DNA for the CDR3 is TGTGCCAGCAGCTTCGACAGGGGGTGGACAGATACGCAGTATTTT.

The V gene is TRBV10-3, the J gene TRBJ2-3; 11 nucleotides align to TRBD1. Losses at the gene ends were 4 bases for V and 6 bases for J; bases not matched to a gene: 9. Germline lookup yields CDR1 ENHRY and CDR2 SYGVKD. This CDR3 spans 16 amino acids. Here the CDR3 DNA reads TGTGCCATCAGTGTTTGGGACAGGGGGTTTGGCGATACGCAGTATTTT. This sequence encodes CAISVWDRGFGDTQYF.

The chain is built from TRBV4-2 and TRBJ2-5, with 7 bases identical to TRBD1. Trimming took 8 bases from V and 3 from J; bases not matched to a gene: 3. Germline lookup yields CDR1 LGHNA and CDR2 YNFKEQ. This CDR3 is built from 12 residues. CDR3 protein: CASRDRKETQYF. As DNA, the CDR3 is TGTGCCAGCCGGGACAGAAAAGAGACCCAGTACTTC.

This clone has only one observation. This chain uses TRBV29-1 with TRBJ2-1, with TRBD1 identical over 8 bases. CDR1 is SQVTM, CDR2 ANQGSEA, per germline. The CDR3 sequence is 13 residues long. Trimming at V came to 4 bases and at J to 8 bases, leaving 7 bases not matched to a gene. The CDR3 is CSVAKYRGDEQFF. The CDR3 coding sequence is TGCAGCGTTGCAAAATACAGGGGGGATGAGCAGTTCTTC.

This chain links TRBV28 with TRBJ2-1, with 7 bases that match TRBD2. The CDR3 contains 16 residues. With 5 bases clipped from V and 1 base from J, the junction kept 8 bases outside the gene matches. The germline V gene encodes CDR1 MDHEN and CDR2 SYDVKM. Written as DNA, the CDR3 is TGTGCCAGCAGTCCAGCGGGAAAGGGGTCCTACAATGAGCAGTTCTTC. It codes for CASSPAGKGSYNEQFF.

A remark on this clone: The sample holds other DNA sequences that translate to the same CDR3. This chain uses TRBV5-1 with TRBJ2-1; D is ambiguous. The length of the CDR3 is 14 residues. Germline loops: CDR1 SGHRS, CDR2 YFSETQ. Trimming removed 0 bases from V and 5 bases from J, with 9 bases in between. CDR3: CASSLEPPNNEQFF. CDR3 DNA sequence: TGCGCCAGCAGCTTGGAACCTCCGAACAATGAGCAGTTCTTC.

This rearrangement joins TRBV11-1 to TRBJ2-1, with D unclear. Deletions cut 5 bases from V and 10 bases from J, with 9 bases between. The CDR3 consists of 11 residues. Germline values: CDR1 SGHAT, CDR2 FQDESV (reference sequence). For the CDR3, the DNA is TGTGCCAGCAGCCGCGTGGCCGAGCAGTTCTTC. The encoded protein is CASSRVAEQFF.